What follows are 18 T cell receptor beta chains derived from one specimen sequenced in a study of radiotherapy plus CTLA-4 blockade in lung cancer. Sequencing was performed with immunoSEQ multiplex PCR; in TCRdb, only in-frame clones are kept and a portion is missing. Altogether some 51,000 clones are present, roughly three quarters being singletons, with the ten largest covering about 8.5%. Sequenced material: peripheral blood, taken from a patient treated with radiotherapy plus ipilimumab. The receptors stem from a human donor with non-small cell lung cancer who had a complete response to radiotherapy plus ipilimumab.

The chain has TRBV2 and TRBJ1-5; 7 bases map to TRBD1. V lost 2 bases to trimming and J lost 7 bases; unmatched junction nucleotides: 14. The germline V gene encodes CDR1 SNHLY and CDR2 FYNNEI. The CDR3 has 17 amino acids. The CDR3 reads CASSELVTGTVTQPQHF. The CDR3 DNA reads TGTGCCAGCAGTGAACTCGTTACCGGGACAGTTACCCAGCCCCAGCATTTT. The entire variable domain, with the rest obtained from reference TRBV2 and TRBJ1-5, is as follows: EPEVTQTPSHQVTQMGQEVILRCVPISNHLYFYWYRQILGQKVEFLVSFYNNEISEKSEIFDDQFSVERPDGSNFTLKIRSTKLEDSAMYFCASSELVTGTVTQPQHFGDGTRLSIL.

This chain joins TRBV19 and TRBJ2-2, with 10 bases fitting TRBD1. The CDR3 extends over 14 amino acids. Trimming cost V 6 bases and J 6 bases; bases outside gene matches: 4. From germline, CDR1 is LNHDA and CDR2 SQIVND (reference sequence). CDR3 in DNA: TGTGCCAGTAGACCCGGGACAGGGGCCGGGGAGCTGTTTTTT. Amino acids: CASRPGTGAGELFF.

The gene calls are TRBV7-6 and TRBJ2-7, with 11 bases identical to TRBD1. Germline values: CDR1 SGHVS, CDR2 FNYEAQ. V trimming: 5 bases; J trimming: 3 bases; junction bases outside the gene matches: 6. CDR3 length: 15 amino acids. CDR3 coding DNA: TGTGCCAGCAGCCCCCCGGGACAGGGGGACTACGAGCAGTACTTC. Translated, it gives CASSPPGQGDYEQYF.

The chain has TRBV4-3 and TRBJ1-4, with unresolved D. There are 16 residues in the CDR3. Trimming stripped 0 bases from V and 5 bases from J, with 13 bases between. Germline V gene lookup returns CDR1 LGHNA and CDR2 YSLEER. The CDR3 DNA sequence: TGCGCCAGCAGCCAAGATATCGGGTTTTCGAATGAAAAACTGTTTTTT. This sequence encodes CASSQDIGFSNEKLFF.

The rearrangement links TRBV18 to TRBJ2-5; 7 bases fit TRBD2. V lost 5 bases to trimming and J lost 2 bases; unmatched junction nucleotides: 11. The CDR3 sequence is 16 residues long. Germline loops: CDR1 KGHSH, CDR2 LQKENI. CDR3 coding DNA: TGTGCCAGCTCATCCTTTATCGGACTAGTTCAAGAGACCCAGTACTTC. Protein product: CASSSFIGLVQETQYF.

The rearrangement links TRBV7-2 to TRBJ2-5; TRBD1 might be the D (6 bases). From germline, CDR1 is SGHTA and CDR2 FQGNSA. V lost 0 bases to trimming and J lost 4 bases, with 15 bases between them. The CDR3 runs 16 residues. CDR3 sequence (DNA): TGTGCCAGCAGCTTAGCGCGCAGCAGGGGCGGAGAGACCCAGTACTTC. Its translation: CASSLARSRGGETQYF.

The CDR3 DNA reads TGTGCCAGCAGCGCTCCTGCTGAGTATGCCGGGGAGCTGTTTTTT. This codes for CASSAPAEYAGELFF. The gene calls are TRBV7-9 and TRBJ2-2; no definite D call. CDR3 size: 15 residues. V gave up 5 bases and J gave up 6 bases, with 16 bases separating them. Germline CDR1 SEHNR, CDR2 FQNEAQ (reference sequence).

This chain joins TRBV5-1 and TRBJ1-4; no reliable D call. CDR3 length: 13 residues. In germline, CDR1 is SGHRS, CDR2 YFSETQ. Trimming removed 2 bases from V and 8 bases from J, with 10 bases in between. CDR3 residues: CASSFNSKEKLFF. The CDR3 coding sequence is TGCGCCAGCAGCTTTAACAGCAAGGAAAAACTGTTTTTT. Variable domain in full (rest from reference TRBV5-1 and TRBJ1-4): KAGVTQTPRYLIKTRGQQVTLSCSPISGHRSVSWYQQTPGQGLQFLFEYFSETQRNKGNFPGRFSGRQFSNSRSEMNVSTLELGDSALYLCASSFNSKEKLFFGSGTQLSVL.

The chain is built from TRBV19 and TRBJ1-5; no clear D. Germline V gene sequence: CDR1 LNHDA, CDR2 SQIVND (reference sequence). This CDR3 region has 13 residues. V shed 6 bases and J shed 4 bases, with 10 bases lying between them. The CDR3 here is CASRNSLNQPQHF. As DNA, the CDR3 is TGTGCCAGTAGAAACAGCCTTAATCAGCCCCAGCATTTT.

The rearrangement uses TRBV30 and TRBJ2-7, with unresolved D. V was trimmed by 7 bases and J by 7 bases, leaving 20 bases between them. Germline V gene sequence: CDR1 GTSNPN, CDR2 SVGIG (reference sequence). The CDR3 has 13 amino acids. The chain's CDR3 is CASSTYGSGEQYV. In DNA form, the CDR3 reads TGTGCCTCGTCGACTTACGGGTCTGGGGAGCAGTACGTC.

This clone turned up a few times. The chain couples TRBV2 to TRBJ1-3; D call uncertain. The V gene lost 4 bases and the J gene lost 0 bases, with 13 bases spanning the gap. The CDR3 runs to 16 residues. Germline loops: CDR1 SNHLY, CDR2 FYNNEI. The CDR3, as DNA: TGTGCCAGCAGTGGGGGTTACCGGGGCTCTGGAAACACCATATATTTT. Its translation is CASSGGYRGSGNTIYF.

The V and J genes are TRBV5-6 and TRBJ2-1, with TRBD2 matching 11 bases. V lost 0 bases, J lost 7 bases, and 3 bases stayed unmatched. This CDR3 is 15 amino acids long. Germline V gene lookup returns CDR1 SGHDT and CDR2 YYEEEE. The CDR3 coding sequence is TGTGCCAGCAGCTTGGTTGCTAGCGGGGGGAATGAGCAGTTCTTC. Translated, it gives CASSLVASGGNEQFF.

The chain recombines TRBV6-6 with TRBJ2-1; 8 bases map to TRBD1. V lost 8 bases, J lost 4 bases, and 7 bases stayed unmatched. The CDR3 covers 14 residues. From germline, CDR1 is MNHNY and CDR2 SVGAGI (reference sequence). CDR3 region: CASGGQGGYNEQFF. CDR3 bases: TGTGCCAGCGGCGGACAGGGTGGTTACAATGAGCAGTTCTTC.

This sequence joins TRBV2 and TRBJ2-3, with 7 bases matching TRBD2. CDR1 SNHLY and CDR2 FYNNEI come from the germline V gene. The CDR3 consists of 16 residues. Losses at the gene ends were 2 bases for V and 1 base for J; bases not matched to a gene: 6. The CDR3 spells CASSERGGVRTDTQYF. The DNA of the CDR3 is TGTGCCAGCAGTGAAAGGGGAGGGGTTCGCACAGATACGCAGTATTTT.

This clone was picked up a small number of times. The chain employs TRBV2 and TRBJ2-7; D possibly corresponds to TRBD1 (6 bases). Germline V CDR1 and CDR2: SNHLY, FYNNEI. Trimming cost V 7 bases and J 6 bases, with 13 bases left between them. The CDR3 is 12 amino acids. In DNA form, the CDR3 reads TGTGCCAGCAATGACAGGTACGGCGAGCAGTACTTC. Translating gives CASNDRYGEQYF.

The chain links TRBV14 to TRBJ2-2, with D possibly being TRBD1 (5 bases). Trimming took 4 bases from V and 3 from J, leaving 12 bases between them. CDR1 is SGHDN, CDR2 FVKESK, per germline. The CDR3 extends over 15 amino acids. The CDR3 DNA follows: TGTGCCAGCAGCCGACAGAATCAATACACCGGGGAGCTGTTTTTT. It yields the protein CASSRQNQYTGELFF.

This chain joins TRBV30 and TRBJ1-2, with 8 bases that match TRBD1. The junction had 13 bases not matched to a gene; V was cut back by 2 bases and J by 8 bases. This CDR3 has 15 residues. From germline, CDR1 is GTSNPN and CDR2 SVGIG (reference sequence). The CDR3 nucleotides are TGTGCCTGGAGTACACCGGACAGGGAATTCAGGGGCTACACCTTC. Protein sequence: CAWSTPDREFRGYTF.

This rearrangement joins TRBV5-4 to TRBJ2-1; 13 bases are shared with TRBD2. The CDR3 sequence is 14 residues long. V trimming: 0 bases; J trimming: 9 bases; junction bases outside the gene matches: 0. Germline V lookup: CDR1 SGHNT, CDR2 YYREEE (reference sequence). Here the CDR3 DNA reads TGTGCCAGCAGCTTGGGACTAGCGGGGGGTGAGCAGTTCTTC. Translated: CASSLGLAGGEQFF. Full variable domain (remainder filled in from reference TRBV5-4 and TRBJ2-1): ETGVTQSPTHLIKTRGQQVTLRCSSQSGHNTVSWYQQALGQGPQFIFQYYREEENGRGNFPPRFSGLQFPNYSSELNVNALELDDSALYLCASSLGLAGGEQFFGPGTRLTVL.